This is a list of T cell receptor beta chains from one sample in a study of monozygotic twins with inflammatory bowel disease. TCRdb processed the 5' RACE reads again and assigns one entry to each CDR3 protein, with no DNA. In total, the table holds 85,000 to 110,000 distinct CDR3 sequences. The sequenced sample consisted of blood. All receptors derive from a human donor with ulcerative colitis or Crohn's disease, or a healthy co-twin of an affected twin (not recorded which). CDR3s include the opening cysteine and the closing phenylalanine or tryptophan. Fields, in order: J gene, V gene, CDR3 protein.

TRBJ2-5 TRBV2 CASSDSWRAETQYF
TRBJ2-2 TRBV20-1 CSARKGSGELFF
TRBJ1-4 TRBV7-2 CASSLAKGQGHEKLFF
TRBJ2-5 TRBV7-2 CASSLDSLTGTQYF
TRBJ2-7 TRBV20-1 CSARDFRTSGISREQYF
TRBJ1-1 TRBV7-2 CASSLGPRLMKNTEAFF
TRBJ2-4 TRBV6-2/TRBV6-3 CASSAQGAIAKNIQYF
TRBJ2-7 TRBV3-1 CASSQDSPWDRYSYEQYF
TRBJ2-3 TRBV7-2 CASSLARADTQYF
TRBJ2-7 TRBV6-6 CASSYAGSSYEQYF
TRBJ2-6 TRBV12-3/TRBV12-4 CASRGWGSSGANVLTF
TRBJ2-1 TRBV12-3/TRBV12-4 CASSLMRVRHEQFF
TRBJ2-1 TRBV29-1 CSATQSTQNREQFF
TRBJ1-2 TRBV5-1 CASSLAQGASYGYTF
TRBJ1-6 TRBV7-6 CASSSRWDSPLHF
TRBJ2-2 TRBV27 CASSLLEGRGELFF
TRBJ1-2 TRBV6-1 CASSGQTQGGDGYTF
TRBJ2-1 TRBV7-3 CASSLRGLAGRSSYNEQFF
TRBJ1-4 TRBV5-4 CASSLTPTNEKLFF
TRBJ2-3 TRBV4-2 CASSQETSGRPTVTDTQYF
TRBJ1-5 TRBV20-1 CSARVRQGVGNQPQHF
TRBJ1-6 TRBV5-4 CASSFNRDSPLHF
TRBJ1-6 TRBV5-1 CASSRSKDNNNSPLHF
TRBJ1-5 TRBV7-2 CASSVGSGTRNQPQHF
TRBJ2-7 TRBV7-9 CASSPQAGGNGQYF
TRBJ1-2 TRBV20-1 CSTSSHNYGYTF
TRBJ1-1 TRBV19 CASSFGGTDPSAFF
TRBJ1-2 TRBV27 CASSPRAGRGGGYTF
TRBJ1-5 TRBV15 CATAGYGADQPQHF
TRBJ1-3 TRBV7-6 CASSIDSDSGNTIYF
TRBJ1-5 TRBV20-1 CSCRVHGNQPQHF
TRBJ2-7 TRBV9 CASSVGPKSYEQYF
TRBJ2-1 TRBV15 CATSRWDSGNEQFF
TRBJ2-5 TRBV29-1 CSVGWTFKETQYF
TRBJ2-7 TRBV5-1 CASSLVRGAETYEQYF
TRBJ1-1 TRBV7-2 CASSLDVGDYTEAFF